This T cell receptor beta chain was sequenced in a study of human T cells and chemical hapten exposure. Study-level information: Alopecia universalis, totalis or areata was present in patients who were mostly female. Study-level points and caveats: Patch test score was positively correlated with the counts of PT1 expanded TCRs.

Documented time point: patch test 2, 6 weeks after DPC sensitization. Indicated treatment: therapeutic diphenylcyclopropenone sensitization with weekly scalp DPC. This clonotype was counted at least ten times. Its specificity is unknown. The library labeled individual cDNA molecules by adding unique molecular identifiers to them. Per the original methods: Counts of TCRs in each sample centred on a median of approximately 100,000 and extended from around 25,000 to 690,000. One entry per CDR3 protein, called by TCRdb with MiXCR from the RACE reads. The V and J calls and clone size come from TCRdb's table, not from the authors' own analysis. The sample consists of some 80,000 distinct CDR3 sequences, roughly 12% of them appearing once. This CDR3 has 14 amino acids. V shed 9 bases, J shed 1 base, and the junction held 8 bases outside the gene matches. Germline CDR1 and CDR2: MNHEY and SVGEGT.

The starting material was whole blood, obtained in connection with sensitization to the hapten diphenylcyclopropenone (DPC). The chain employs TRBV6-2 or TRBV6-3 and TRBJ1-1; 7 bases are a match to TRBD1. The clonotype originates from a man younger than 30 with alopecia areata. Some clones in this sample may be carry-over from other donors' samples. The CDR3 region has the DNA TGTGCCAGTAGGGAGGAGGGGGCGAACACTGAAGCTTTCTTT. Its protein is CASREEGANTEAFF.